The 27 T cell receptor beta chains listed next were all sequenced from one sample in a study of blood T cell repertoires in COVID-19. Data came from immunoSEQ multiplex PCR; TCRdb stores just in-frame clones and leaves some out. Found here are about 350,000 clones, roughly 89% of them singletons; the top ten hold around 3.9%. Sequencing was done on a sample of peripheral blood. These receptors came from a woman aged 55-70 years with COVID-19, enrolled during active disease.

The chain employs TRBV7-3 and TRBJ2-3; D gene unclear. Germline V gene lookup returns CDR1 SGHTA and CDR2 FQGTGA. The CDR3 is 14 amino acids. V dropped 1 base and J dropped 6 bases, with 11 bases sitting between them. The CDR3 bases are TGTGCCAGCAGCTTAAGGTCTAGTCCGGATACGCAGTATTTT. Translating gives CASSLRSSPDTQYF.

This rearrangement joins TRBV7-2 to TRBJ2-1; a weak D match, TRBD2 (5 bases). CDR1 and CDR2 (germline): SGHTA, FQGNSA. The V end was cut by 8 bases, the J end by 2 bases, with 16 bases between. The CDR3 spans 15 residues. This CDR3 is CASLLTIPTYNEQFF. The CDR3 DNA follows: TGTGCCAGCCTTCTGACTATTCCCACCTACAATGAGCAGTTCTTC.

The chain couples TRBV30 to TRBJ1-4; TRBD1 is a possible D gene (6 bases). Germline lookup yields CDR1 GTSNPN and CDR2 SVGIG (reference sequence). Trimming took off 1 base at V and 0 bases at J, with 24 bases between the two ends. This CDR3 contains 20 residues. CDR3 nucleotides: TGTGCCTGGAGTGGCGGAGTTGGGGGCGTTCGCTCCTCAACTAATGAAAAACTGTTTTTT. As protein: CAWSGGVGGVRSSTNEKLFF.

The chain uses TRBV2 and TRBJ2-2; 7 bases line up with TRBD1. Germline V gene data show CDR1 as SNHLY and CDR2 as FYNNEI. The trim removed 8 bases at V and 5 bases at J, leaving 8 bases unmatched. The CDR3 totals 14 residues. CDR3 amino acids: CASRRDSATGELFF. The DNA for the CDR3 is TGTGCCAGCCGCAGGGACAGTGCGACCGGGGAGCTGTTTTTT.

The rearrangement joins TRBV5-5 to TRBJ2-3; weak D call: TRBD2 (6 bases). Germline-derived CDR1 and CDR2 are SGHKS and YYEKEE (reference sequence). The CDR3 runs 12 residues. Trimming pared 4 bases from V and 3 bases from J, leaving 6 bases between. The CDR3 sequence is CASSGGTDTQYF. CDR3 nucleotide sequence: TGTGCCAGCAGCGGGGGGACAGATACGCAGTATTTT.

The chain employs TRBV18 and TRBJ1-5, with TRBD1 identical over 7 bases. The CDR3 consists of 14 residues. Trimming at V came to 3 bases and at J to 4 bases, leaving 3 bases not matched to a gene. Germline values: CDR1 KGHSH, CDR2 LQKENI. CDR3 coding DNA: TGTGCCAGCTCACCCGGACAGGAGAATCAGCCCCAGCATTTT. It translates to CASSPGQENQPQHF.

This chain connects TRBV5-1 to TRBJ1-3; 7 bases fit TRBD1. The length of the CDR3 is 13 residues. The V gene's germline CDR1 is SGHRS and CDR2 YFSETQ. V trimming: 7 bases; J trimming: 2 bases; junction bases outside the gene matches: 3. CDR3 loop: CASEGGPGNTIYF. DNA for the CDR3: TGCGCCAGCGAAGGGGGCCCTGGAAACACCATATATTTT.

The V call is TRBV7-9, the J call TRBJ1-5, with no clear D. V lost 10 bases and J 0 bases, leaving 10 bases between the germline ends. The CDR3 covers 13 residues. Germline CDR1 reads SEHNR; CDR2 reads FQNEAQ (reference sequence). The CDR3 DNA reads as TGTGCCACCCACAGCAATAGCAATCAGCCCCAGCATTTT. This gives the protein CATHSNSNQPQHF. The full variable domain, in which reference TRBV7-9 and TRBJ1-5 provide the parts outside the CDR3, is DTGVSQNPRHKITKRGQNVTFRCDPISEHNRLYWYRQTLGQGPEFLTYFQNEAQLEKSRLLSDRFSAERPKGSFSTLEIQRTEQGDSAMYLCATHSNSNQPQHFGDGTRLSIL.

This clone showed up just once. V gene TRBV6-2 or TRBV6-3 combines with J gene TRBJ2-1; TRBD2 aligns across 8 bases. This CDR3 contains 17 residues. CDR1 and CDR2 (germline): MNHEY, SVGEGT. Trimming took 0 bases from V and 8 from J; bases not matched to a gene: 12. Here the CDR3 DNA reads TGTGCCAGCAGTTACTCCGGTGGCGGGGGGCGGAGGGATGAGCAGTTCTTC. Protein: CASSYSGGGGRRDEQFF.

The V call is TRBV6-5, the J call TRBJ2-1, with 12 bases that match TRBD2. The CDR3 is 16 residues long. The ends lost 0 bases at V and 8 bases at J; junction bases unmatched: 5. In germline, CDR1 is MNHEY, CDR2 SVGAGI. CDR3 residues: CASSYSLAGGPDEQFF. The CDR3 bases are TGTGCCAGCAGTTACTCACTAGCGGGGGGCCCGGATGAGCAGTTCTTC.

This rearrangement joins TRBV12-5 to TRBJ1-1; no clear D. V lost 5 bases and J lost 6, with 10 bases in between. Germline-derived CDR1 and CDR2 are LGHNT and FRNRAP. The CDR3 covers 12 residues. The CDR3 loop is CASGRVLAEAFF. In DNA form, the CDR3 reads TGTGCTAGTGGTCGGGTCCTGGCTGAAGCTTTCTTT.

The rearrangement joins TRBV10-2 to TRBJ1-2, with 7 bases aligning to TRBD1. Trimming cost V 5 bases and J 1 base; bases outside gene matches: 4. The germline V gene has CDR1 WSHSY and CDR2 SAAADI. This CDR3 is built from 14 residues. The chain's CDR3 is CASSYDRVNYGYTF. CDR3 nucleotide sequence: TGCGCCAGCAGTTATGACAGGGTTAACTATGGCTACACCTTC.

Here the CDR3 DNA reads TGTGCCATCAGTGAGTCTTTGGGTATGGCAGGGGGTACTAATGGCTACACCTTC. Encoded protein: CAISESLGMAGGTNGYTF. The rearrangement links TRBV10-3 to TRBJ1-2; 7 nucleotides line up with TRBD1. V was clipped by 0 bases and J by 6 bases; unmatched bases: 16. Germline CDR1 reads ENHRY; CDR2 reads SYGVKD. This CDR3 is built from 18 residues.

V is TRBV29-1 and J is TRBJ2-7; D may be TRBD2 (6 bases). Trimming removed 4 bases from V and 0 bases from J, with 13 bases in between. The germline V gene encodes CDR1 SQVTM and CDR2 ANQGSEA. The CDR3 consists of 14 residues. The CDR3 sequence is CSVGRTISSYEQYF. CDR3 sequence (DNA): TGCAGCGTTGGTCGGACTATTAGCTCCTACGAGCAGTACTTC.

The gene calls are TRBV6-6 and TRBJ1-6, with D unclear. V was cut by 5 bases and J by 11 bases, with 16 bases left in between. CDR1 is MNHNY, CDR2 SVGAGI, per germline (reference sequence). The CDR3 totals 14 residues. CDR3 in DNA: TGTGCCAGCAGTCAACAGTATTCCGATCCACCCCTCCACTTT. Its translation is CASSQQYSDPPLHF.

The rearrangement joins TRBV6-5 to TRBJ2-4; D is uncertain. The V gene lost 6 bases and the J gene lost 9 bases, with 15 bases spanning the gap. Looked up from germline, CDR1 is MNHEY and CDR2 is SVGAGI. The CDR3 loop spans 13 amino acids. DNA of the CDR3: TGTGCCAGCAGCTCCCAGGTATTAAGCATTCAGTACTTC. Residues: CASSSQVLSIQYF.

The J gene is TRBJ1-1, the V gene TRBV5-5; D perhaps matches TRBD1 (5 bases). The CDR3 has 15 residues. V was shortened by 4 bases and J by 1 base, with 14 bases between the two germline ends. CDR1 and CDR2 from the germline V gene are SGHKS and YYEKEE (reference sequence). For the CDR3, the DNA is TGTGCCAGCAGCCGGCGCGGGGGGGAGAACACTGAAGCTTTCTTT. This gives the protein CASSRRGGENTEAFF.

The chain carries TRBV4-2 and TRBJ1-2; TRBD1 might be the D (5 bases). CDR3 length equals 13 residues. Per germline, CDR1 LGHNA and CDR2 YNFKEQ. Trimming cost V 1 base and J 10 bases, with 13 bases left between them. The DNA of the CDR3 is TGTGCCAGCAGCCAAGGGATCCAGGGTATCTACACCTTC. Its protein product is CASSQGIQGIYTF.

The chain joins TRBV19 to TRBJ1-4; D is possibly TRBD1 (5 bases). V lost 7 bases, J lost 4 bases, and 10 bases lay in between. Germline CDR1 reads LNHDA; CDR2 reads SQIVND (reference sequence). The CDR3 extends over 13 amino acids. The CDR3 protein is CASNRQINEKLFF. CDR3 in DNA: TGTGCCAGTAATCGACAGATTAATGAAAAACTGTTTTTT.

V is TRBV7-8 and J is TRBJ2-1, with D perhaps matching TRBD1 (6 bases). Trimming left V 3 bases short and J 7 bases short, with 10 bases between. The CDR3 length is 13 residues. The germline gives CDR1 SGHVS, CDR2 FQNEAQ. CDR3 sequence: CASSFYRENEQFF. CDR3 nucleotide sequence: TGTGCCAGCAGCTTTTACAGGGAAAATGAGCAGTTCTTC.

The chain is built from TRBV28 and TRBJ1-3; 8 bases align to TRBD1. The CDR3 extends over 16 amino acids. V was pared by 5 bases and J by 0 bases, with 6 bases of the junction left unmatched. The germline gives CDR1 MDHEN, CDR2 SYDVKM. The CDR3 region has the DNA TGTGCCAGCAGTCAAGGACAGGGAGCCTCTGGAAACACCATATATTTT. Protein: CASSQGQGASGNTIYF.

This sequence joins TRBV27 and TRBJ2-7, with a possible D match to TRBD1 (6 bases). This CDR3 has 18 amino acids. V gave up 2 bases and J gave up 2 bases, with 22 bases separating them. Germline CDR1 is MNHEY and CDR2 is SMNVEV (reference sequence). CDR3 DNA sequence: TGTGCCAGCAGTTTAGAGAGAGGTCGGCAGGGGTCGACCTACGAGCAGTACTTC. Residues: CASSLERGRQGSTYEQYF.

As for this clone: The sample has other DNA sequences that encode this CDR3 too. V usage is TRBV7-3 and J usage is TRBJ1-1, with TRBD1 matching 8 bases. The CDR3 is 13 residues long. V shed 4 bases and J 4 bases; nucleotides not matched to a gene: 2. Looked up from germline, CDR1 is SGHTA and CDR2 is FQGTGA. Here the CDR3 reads CASSYDRGTEAFF. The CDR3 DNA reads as TGTGCCAGCAGCTACGACAGGGGCACTGAAGCTTTCTTT.

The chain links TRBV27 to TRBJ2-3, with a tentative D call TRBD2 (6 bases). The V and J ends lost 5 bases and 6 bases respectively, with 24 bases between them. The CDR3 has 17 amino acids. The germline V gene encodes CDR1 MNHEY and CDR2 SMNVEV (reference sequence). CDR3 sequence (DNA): TGTGCCAGCAGTCCCCCAGTAGGTTGGGGAGGTATGGATACGCAGTATTTT. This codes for CASSPPVGWGGMDTQYF.

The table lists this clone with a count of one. The CDR3 here is CSVFGTETYNEQFF. CDR3 in DNA: TGCAGCGTTTTTGGGACAGAAACCTACAATGAGCAGTTCTTC. This chain connects TRBV29-1 to TRBJ2-1; 7 bases agree with TRBD1. Per germline, CDR1 SQVTM and CDR2 ANQGSEA. The CDR3 is made up of 14 amino acids. The ends lost 5 bases at V and 2 bases at J; junction bases unmatched: 6.

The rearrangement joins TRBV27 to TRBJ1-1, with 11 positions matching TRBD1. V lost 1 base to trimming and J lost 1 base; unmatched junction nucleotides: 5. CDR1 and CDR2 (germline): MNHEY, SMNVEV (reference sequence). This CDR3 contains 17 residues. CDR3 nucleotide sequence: TGTGCCAGCAGTTTATACGGACAGGGGGCGAGGAACACTGAAGCTTTCTTT. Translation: CASSLYGQGARNTEAFF.

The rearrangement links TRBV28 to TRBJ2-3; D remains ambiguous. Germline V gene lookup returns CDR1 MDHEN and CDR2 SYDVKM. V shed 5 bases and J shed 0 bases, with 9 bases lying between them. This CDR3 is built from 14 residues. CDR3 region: CASSTRVSTDTQYF. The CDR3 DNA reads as TGTGCCAGCAGTACCCGGGTTAGCACAGATACGCAGTATTTT. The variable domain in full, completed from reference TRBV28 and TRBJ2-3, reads DVKVTQSSRYLVKRTGEKVFLECVQDMDHENMFWYRQDPGLGLRLIYFSYDVKMKEKGDIPEGYSVSREKKERFSLILESASTNQTSMYLCASSTRVSTDTQYFGPGTRLTVL.